The source of this T cell receptor beta chain is a study of graft-versus-host responses after intestinal transplantation. Whole-study context: Isolated intestinal, liver-intestinal, or multivisceral transplants had been given to the recipients. Induction with anti-thymocyte globulin, then tacrolimus and steroids for around three years, was given to all recipients. General study points: Detected in recipient marrow were GvH clones, some of which were first observed in ileum or blood.

The CDR3 spans 15 residues. Germline lookup yields CDR1 MDHEN and CDR2 SYDVKM. V gave up 3 bases and J gave up 9 bases; unmatched junction bases: 9. Clones were sequenced by immunoSEQ multiplex PCR, and TCRdb holds only the in-frame ones, with some missing. This table has 90,000 to 100,000 clones, about 82% appearing once. Of note for this clone: Antigen unknown.

The source material was PBMCs, sampled 255 days after intestinal transplant. The chain links TRBV28 to TRBJ2-1; TRBD2 matches 9 bases. The receptor was isolated from a human patient who received an intestinal transplant, so some T cells may come from the graft donor. CDR3 residues: CASSFRGGAQGEQFF. For the CDR3, the DNA is TGTGCCAGCAGTTTCCGCGGGGGGGCCCAGGGTGAGCAGTTCTTC.